This T cell receptor (beta chain) stems from a study of cytomegalovirus exposure and HLA in healthy donors. The study's findings and limits: Across all donors, roughly uniform sequencing depth was an assumption of the presence/absence analyses.

Notes on this clone: The target antigen is unknown.

CDR3 length equals 19 residues. Trimming removed 2 bases at V and 5 bases at J, with 28 bases between. Per germline, CDR1 SGHRS and CDR2 YFSETQ. The PCR had 60 Vbeta and 13 Jbeta primers. Method: immunoSEQ multiplex PCR; TCRdb's copy keeps in-frame clones and lacks some. The sample yields about 61,000 clones, around 89% seen once. V usage is TRBV5-1 and J usage is TRBJ2-5; possibly TRBD2 for D (6 bases). Sequencing was done on a sample of PBMCs. The sequence was obtained from a man aged 25-45 years in good health and CMV-seropositive. The CDR3 DNA reads TGCGCCAGCAGCTTACCGCTGACCGCTAGCGCTCTCCGAGGGGAGACCCAGTACTTC. Its protein product is CASSLPLTASALRGETQYF.